What follows are 5 T cell receptor beta chains derived from one specimen sequenced in a study of OX40 agonist ivuxolimab in advanced cancers. TCRdb keeps only in-frame clones here, not all; method: immunoSEQ multiplex PCR. Seen here are tens of thousands of clones, roughly 85% observed once, and the top ten hold 3% to 4.5%. The input for sequencing was CD4+ or CD8+ T cells sorted from blood, taken in a trial of the OX40 agonist ivuxolimab. These receptor sequences come from an adult with an advanced solid tumor such as melanoma, head and neck, liver or kidney cancer.

The genes are TRBV6-6 and TRBJ2-7; 10 bases are shared with TRBD2. This CDR3 spans 15 amino acids. The germline CDR1 and CDR2 sequences are MNHNY and SVGAGI (reference sequence). After removal of 5 bases from V and 2 bases from J, the junction contained 6 bases not matched to a gene. CDR3 region: CASSDSGGPAYEQYF. As DNA, the CDR3 is TGTGCCAGCAGTGATAGCGGGGGGCCTGCCTACGAGCAGTACTTC.

This chain uses TRBV28 with TRBJ2-1, with 8 nucleotides matching TRBD2. Germline V gene lookup returns CDR1 MDHEN and CDR2 SYDVKM. The CDR3 has 16 amino acids. Trimming took 4 bases from V and 4 from J; bases not matched to a gene: 9. The CDR3 region is CASSSPHGGGYNEQFF. CDR3 sequence (DNA): TGTGCCAGCAGTTCACCACACGGGGGGGGTTACAATGAGCAGTTCTTC.

DNA for the CDR3: TGTGCCAGCAGCTTCAGTTTCTCTGGGGATACGCAGTATTTT. Translated, it gives CASSFSFSGDTQYF. The chain joins TRBV7-9 to TRBJ2-3; D gene ambiguous. V was pared by 3 bases and J by 6 bases, with 13 bases between. The CDR3 covers 14 residues. The V gene's germline CDR1 is SEHNR and CDR2 FQNEAQ (reference sequence).

This clone was found once. The rearrangement links TRBV7-3 to TRBJ2-1, with TRBD2 as a possible D gene (6 bases). The germline V and J ends were trimmed by 5 bases and 8 bases, with 19 bases remaining between them. This CDR3 is 15 amino acids long. Germline CDR1 SGHTA, CDR2 FQGTGA. CDR3 in amino acids: CASSGRDSAMDEQFF. Written as DNA, the CDR3 is TGTGCCAGCAGCGGCCGGGACTCCGCAATGGATGAGCAGTTCTTC.

In the case of this clone: Other DNA variants within this sample encode the same CDR3. The V call is TRBV2, the J call TRBJ1-2; D might be TRBD1 (5 bases). The CDR3 contains 14 residues. From germline, CDR1 is SNHLY and CDR2 FYNNEI. V was pared by 1 base and J by 7 bases, with 13 bases between. CDR3 loop: CASSEERGKGGYTF. Written as DNA, the CDR3 is TGTGCCAGCAGTGAAGAACGGGGGAAGGGTGGCTACACCTTC.